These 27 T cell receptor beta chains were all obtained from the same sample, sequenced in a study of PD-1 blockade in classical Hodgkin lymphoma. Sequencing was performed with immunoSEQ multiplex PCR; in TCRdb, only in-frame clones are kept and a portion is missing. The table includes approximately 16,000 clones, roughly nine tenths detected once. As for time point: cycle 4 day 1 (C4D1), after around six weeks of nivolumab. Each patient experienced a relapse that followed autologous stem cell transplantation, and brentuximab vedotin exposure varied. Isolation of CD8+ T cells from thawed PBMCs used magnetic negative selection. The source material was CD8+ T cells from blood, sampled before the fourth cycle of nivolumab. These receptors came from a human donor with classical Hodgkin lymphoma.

This CDR3 is CASSSGTSGMGEQFF. In DNA form, the CDR3 reads TGTGCCAGCAGCTCCGGGACTAGCGGGATGGGTGAGCAGTTCTTC. This rearrangement joins TRBV27 to TRBJ2-1; 13 nucleotides line up with TRBD2. Germline V gene data show CDR1 as MNHEY and CDR2 as SMNVEV (reference sequence). V was pared by 6 bases and J by 9 bases, with 8 bases of the junction left unmatched. This CDR3 spans 15 amino acids.

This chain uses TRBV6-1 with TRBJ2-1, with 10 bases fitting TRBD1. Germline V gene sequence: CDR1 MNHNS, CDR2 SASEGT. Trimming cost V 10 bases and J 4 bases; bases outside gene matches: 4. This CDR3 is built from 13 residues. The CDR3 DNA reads TGTGCCACCGGGACAGGGGTTTACAATGAGCAGTTCTTC. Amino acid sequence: CATGTGVYNEQFF.

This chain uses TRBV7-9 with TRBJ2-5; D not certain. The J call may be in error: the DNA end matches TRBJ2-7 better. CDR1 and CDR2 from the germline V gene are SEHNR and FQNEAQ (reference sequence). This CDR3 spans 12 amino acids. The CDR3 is CASSLGTYEQYF. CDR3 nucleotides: TGTGCCAGCAGCTTAGGTACTTACGAGCAGTACTTC.

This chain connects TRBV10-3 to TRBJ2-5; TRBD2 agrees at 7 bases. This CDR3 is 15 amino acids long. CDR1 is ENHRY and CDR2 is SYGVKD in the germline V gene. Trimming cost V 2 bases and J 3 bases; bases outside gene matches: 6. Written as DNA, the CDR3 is TGTGCCATCAGTGAGCCGGGACTAAAGGAAGAGACCCAGTACTTC. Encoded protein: CAISEPGLKEETQYF.

The CDR3: CSVDGDFDYGYTF. CDR3 sequence (DNA): TGCAGCGTTGATGGGGATTTTGACTATGGCTACACCTTC. This chain connects TRBV29-1 to TRBJ1-2; D is unresolved. CDR3 length equals 13 residues. Germline V gene lookup returns CDR1 SQVTM and CDR2 ANQGSEA. V dropped 3 bases and J dropped 3 bases, with 11 bases sitting between them.

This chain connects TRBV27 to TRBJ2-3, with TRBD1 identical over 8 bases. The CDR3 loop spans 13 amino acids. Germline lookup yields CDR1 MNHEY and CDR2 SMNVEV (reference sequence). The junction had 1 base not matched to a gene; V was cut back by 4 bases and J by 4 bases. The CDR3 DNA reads TGTGCCAGCAGTTGGACAGGGTCAGATACGCAGTATTTT. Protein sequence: CASSWTGSDTQYF.

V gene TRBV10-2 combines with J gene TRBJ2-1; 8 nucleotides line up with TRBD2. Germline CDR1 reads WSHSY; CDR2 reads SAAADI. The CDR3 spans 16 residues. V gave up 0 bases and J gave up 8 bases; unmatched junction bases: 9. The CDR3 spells CASSESPSGSYDEQFF. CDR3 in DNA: TGCGCCAGCAGTGAGTCACCCAGCGGGAGTTACGATGAGCAGTTCTTC.

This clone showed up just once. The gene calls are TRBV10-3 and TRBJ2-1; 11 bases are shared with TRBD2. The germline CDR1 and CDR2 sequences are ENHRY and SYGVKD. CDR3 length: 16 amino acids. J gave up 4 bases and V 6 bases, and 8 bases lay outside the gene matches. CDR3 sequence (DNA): TGTGCCATCAGGGGGCTAGCGGGGGGACAATACAATGAGCAGTTCTTC. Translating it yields CAIRGLAGGQYNEQFF.

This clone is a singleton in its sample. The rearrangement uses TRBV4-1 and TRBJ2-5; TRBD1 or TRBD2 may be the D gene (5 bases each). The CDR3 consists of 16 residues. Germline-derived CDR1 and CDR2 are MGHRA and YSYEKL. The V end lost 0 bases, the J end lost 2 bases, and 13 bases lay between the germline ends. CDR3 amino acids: CASSQEGVWVQETQYF. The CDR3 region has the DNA TGCGCCAGCAGCCAAGAGGGGGTGTGGGTACAAGAGACCCAGTACTTC.

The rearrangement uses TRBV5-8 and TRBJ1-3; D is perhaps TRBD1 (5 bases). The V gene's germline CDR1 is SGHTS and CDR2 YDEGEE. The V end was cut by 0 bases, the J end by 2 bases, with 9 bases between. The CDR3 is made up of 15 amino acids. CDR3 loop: CASSLEGLTGNTIYF. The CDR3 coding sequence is TGTGCCAGCAGCTTGGAGGGACTCACTGGAAACACCATATATTTT.

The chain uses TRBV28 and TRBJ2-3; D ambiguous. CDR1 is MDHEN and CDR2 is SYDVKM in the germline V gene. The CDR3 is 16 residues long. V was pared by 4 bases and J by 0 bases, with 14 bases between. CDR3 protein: CASSSPGRPSTDTQYF. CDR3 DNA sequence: TGTGCCAGCAGTTCCCCGGGCCGCCCTAGCACAGATACGCAGTATTTT.

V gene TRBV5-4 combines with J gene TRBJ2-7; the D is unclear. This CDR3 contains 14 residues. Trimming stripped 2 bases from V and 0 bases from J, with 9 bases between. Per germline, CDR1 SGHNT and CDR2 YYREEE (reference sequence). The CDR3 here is CASSFAVSSYEQYF. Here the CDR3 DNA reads TGTGCCAGCAGCTTTGCCGTATCCTCCTACGAGCAGTACTTC.

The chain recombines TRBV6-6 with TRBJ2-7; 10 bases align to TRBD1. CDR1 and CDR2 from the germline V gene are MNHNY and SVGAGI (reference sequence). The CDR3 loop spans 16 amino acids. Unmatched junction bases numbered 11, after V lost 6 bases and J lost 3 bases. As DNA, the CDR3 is TGTGCCAGCAGCCCCGTAAGACAGGGGGCCCTCTACGAGCAGTACTTC. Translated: CASSPVRQGALYEQYF.

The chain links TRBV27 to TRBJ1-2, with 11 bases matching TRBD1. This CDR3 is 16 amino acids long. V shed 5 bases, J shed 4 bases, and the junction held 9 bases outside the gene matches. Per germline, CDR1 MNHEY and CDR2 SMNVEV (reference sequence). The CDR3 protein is CASSISPGTGGYGYTF. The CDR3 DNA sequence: TGTGCCAGCAGTATTTCTCCCGGGACAGGGGGCTATGGCTACACCTTC.

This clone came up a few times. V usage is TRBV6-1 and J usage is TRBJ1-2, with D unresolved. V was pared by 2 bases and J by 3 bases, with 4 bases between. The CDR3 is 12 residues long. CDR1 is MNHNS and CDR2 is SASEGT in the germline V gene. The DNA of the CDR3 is TGTGCCAGCAGTGAATGGGACTATGGCTACACCTTC. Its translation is CASSEWDYGYTF.

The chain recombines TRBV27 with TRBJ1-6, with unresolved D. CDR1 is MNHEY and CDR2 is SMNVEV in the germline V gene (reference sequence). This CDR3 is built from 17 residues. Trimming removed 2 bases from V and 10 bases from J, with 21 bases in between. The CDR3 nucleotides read TGTGCCAGCAGTTTAACCCTCCGGTATAGAAGTAGGTCACCCCTCCACTTT. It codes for CASSLTLRYRSRSPLHF.

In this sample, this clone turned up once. Here the CDR3 reads CASSPTVTLAGRSYEQYF. CDR3 bases: TGTGCCAGCAGCCCCACCGTCACCCTAGCGGGCCGCTCCTACGAGCAGTACTTC. The chain employs TRBV7-9 and TRBJ2-7, with 8 bases identical to TRBD2. The V gene's germline CDR1 is SEHNR and CDR2 FQNEAQ (reference sequence). The CDR3 runs to 18 residues. With 5 bases clipped from V and 0 bases from J, the junction kept 15 bases outside the gene matches.

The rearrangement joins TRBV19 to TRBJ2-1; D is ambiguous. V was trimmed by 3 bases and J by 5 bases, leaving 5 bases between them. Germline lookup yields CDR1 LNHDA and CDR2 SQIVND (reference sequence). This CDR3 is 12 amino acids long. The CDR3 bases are TGTGCCAGTAGTATTCACGACAATGAGCAGTTCTTC. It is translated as CASSIHDNEQFF.

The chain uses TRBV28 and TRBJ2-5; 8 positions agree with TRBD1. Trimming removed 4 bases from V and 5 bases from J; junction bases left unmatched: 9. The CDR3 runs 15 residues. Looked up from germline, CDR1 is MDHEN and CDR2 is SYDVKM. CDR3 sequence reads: CASSSADRGYETQYF. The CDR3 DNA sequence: TGTGCCAGCAGTTCCGCTGACAGGGGTTACGAGACCCAGTACTTC.

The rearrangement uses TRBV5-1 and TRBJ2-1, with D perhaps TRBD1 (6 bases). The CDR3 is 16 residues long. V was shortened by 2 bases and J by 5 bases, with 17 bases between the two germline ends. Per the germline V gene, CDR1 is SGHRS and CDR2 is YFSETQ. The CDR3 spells CASSFRTELRNNEQFF. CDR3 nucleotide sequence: TGCGCCAGCAGCTTTCGGACAGAACTTAGAAACAATGAGCAGTTCTTC.

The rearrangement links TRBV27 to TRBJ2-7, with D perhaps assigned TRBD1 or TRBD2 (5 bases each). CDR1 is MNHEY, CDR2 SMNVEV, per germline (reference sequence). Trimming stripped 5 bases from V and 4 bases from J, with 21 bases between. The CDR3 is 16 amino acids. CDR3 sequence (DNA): TGTGCCAGCAGTCCTCCACCGGGACCTTACTCTTACGAGCAGTACTTC. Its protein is CASSPPPGPYSYEQYF.

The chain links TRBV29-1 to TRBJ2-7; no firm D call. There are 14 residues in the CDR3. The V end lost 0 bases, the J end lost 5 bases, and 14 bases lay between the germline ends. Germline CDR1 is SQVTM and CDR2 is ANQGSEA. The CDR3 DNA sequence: TGCAGCGTTGAAGATCTTATCAGCCCCCACGAGCAGTACTTC. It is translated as CSVEDLISPHEQYF.

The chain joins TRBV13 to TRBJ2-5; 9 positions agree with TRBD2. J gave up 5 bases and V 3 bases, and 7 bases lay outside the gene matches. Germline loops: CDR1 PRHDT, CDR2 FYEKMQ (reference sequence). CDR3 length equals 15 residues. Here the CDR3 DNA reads TGTGCCAGCAGCTTGGGACTAGCAGGTTATGAGACCCAGTACTTC. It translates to CASSLGLAGYETQYF.

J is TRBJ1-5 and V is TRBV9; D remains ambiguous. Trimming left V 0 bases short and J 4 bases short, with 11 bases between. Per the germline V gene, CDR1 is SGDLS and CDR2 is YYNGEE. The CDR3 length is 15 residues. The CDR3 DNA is TGTGCCAGCAGCGTAGCAGACTTACCTAATCAGCCCCAGCATTTT. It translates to CASSVADLPNQPQHF.

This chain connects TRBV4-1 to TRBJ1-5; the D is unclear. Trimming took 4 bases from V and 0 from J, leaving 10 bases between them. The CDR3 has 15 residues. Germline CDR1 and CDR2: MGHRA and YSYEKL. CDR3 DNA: TGCGCCAGCAGCCCTGAAGCACTTAGCAATCAGCCCCAGCATTTT. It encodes CASSPEALSNQPQHF.

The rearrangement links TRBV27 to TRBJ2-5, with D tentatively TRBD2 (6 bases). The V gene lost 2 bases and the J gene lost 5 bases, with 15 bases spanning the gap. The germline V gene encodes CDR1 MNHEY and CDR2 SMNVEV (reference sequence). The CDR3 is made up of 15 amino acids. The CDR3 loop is CASSLAGGMAETQYF. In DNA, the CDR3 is TGTGCCAGCAGTTTAGCTGGCGGGATGGCGGAGACCCAGTACTTC.

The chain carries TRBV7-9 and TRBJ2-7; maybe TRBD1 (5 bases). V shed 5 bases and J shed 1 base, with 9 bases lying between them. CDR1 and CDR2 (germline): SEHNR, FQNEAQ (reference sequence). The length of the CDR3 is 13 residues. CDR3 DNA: TGTGCCAGCAGCCCGACAGAGTCCTACGAGCAGTACTTC. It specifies CASSPTESYEQYF.